The 5 T cell receptor beta chains listed next were all sequenced from one sample in a study of cytomegalovirus exposure and HLA in healthy donors. Primers for the PCR totalled 60 Vbeta and 13 Jbeta. TCRdb's copy holds only in-frame clones and misses some; the assay was immunoSEQ multiplex PCR. The sample lists 130,000 to 150,000 clones, over 60% seen once, with less than 3.5% in the top ten. The specimen was PBMCs. The receptors stem from a man aged 40-49 years in good health and CMV-seropositive.

The chain combines TRBV4-1 with TRBJ2-7, with a weak D call TRBD1 (5 bases). Germline V lookup: CDR1 MGHRA, CDR2 YSYEKL. V lost 1 base to trimming and J lost 5 bases, with 15 bases between them. CDR3 size: 15 residues. The CDR3 DNA sequence: TGCGCCAGCAGCCAAGTACGGACACCGGTGGACGAGCAGTACTTC. Translated: CASSQVRTPVDEQYF.

This clone has a handful of counts. V and J are TRBV9 and TRBJ2-1; D is ambiguous. Trimming pared 4 bases from V and 3 bases from J, leaving 5 bases between. Germline V gene data show CDR1 as SGDLS and CDR2 as YYNGEE. The CDR3 sequence is 12 residues long. For the CDR3, the DNA is TGTGCCAGCAGCTCAGGCTACAATGAGCAGTTCTTC. This gives the protein CASSSGYNEQFF.

The V call is TRBV6-1, the J call TRBJ2-7; 10 nucleotides align to TRBD1. Unmatched junction bases numbered 8, after V lost 5 bases and J lost 4 bases. The CDR3 totals 15 residues. Germline V gene lookup returns CDR1 MNHNS and CDR2 SASEGT. DNA for the CDR3: TGTGCCAGCAGTTGGGACAGGGGATTGGAATACGAGCAGTACTTC. This codes for CASSWDRGLEYEQYF.

J is TRBJ2-5 and V is TRBV6-5; a possible D gene is TRBD1 (5 bases). Germline values: CDR1 MNHEY, CDR2 SVGAGI. V dropped 5 bases and J dropped 5 bases, with 18 bases sitting between them. The CDR3 runs 15 residues. This CDR3 reads CASSRAGQPGETQYF. CDR3 DNA: TGTGCCAGCAGTAGGGCTGGGCAGCCAGGGGAGACCCAGTACTTC.

The chain is built from TRBV29-1 and TRBJ1-2; TRBD1 aligns across 7 bases. With V trimmed by 4 bases and J by 8 bases, 7 bases remained unmatched. The CDR3 length is 12 residues. Germline assignment: CDR1 SQVTM and CDR2 ANQGSEA. The CDR3 is CSVGRRGQGYTF. The CDR3 nucleotides are TGCAGCGTTGGTAGGAGGGGGCAGGGCTACACCTTC. Full variable domain (rest looked up from reference TRBV29-1 and TRBJ1-2): SAVISQKPSRDICQRGTSLTIQCQVDSQVTMMFWYRQQPGQSLTLIATANQGSEATYESGFVIDKFPISRPNLTFSTLTVSNMSPEDSSIYLCSVGRRGQGYTFGSGTRLTVV.